These T cell receptor beta chains were read from a single sample in a study of blood T cells in healthy people across ages. TCRdb re-derived calls from the 5' RACE reads in MiXCR, one entry per CDR3 protein. The profile shows about 680,000 distinct CDR3 sequences, around 48% of them singletons. The sample taken for sequencing was blood. The receptors were gathered from a woman aged 60-70 years in good health. Both conserved end residues are part of each CDR3. D genes are given only for firm matches. For some rows the clone size is stated as once, few or many, or as a class when expanded; others skip it.

clone_size d_call j_call v_call cdr3_aa cdr3_nt
- TRBD2 TRBJ2-7 TRBV20-1 CSARATGLAGLSPYEQYF TGCAGTGCTAGAGCGACGGGACTAGCGGGACTCTCCCCCTACGAGCAGTACTTC
- TRBD1 TRBJ1-4 TRBV25-1 CASSGDNRGDEELFF TGTGCCAGCAGCGGGGACAACAGGGGGGACGAAGAACTGTTTTTT
few TRBD2 TRBJ2-1 TRBV20-1 CSAPGTTPYNEQFF TGCAGTGCGCCAGGGACTACCCCCTACAATGAGCAGTTCTTC
- TRBD2 TRBJ2-1 TRBV7-9 CASSRLAGVMFF TGTGCCAGCAGCCGACTAGCGGGAGTCATGTTCTTC
- - TRBJ1-1 TRBV7-9 CASSPRSGGAYTEAFF TGTGCCAGCAGCCCCCGTTCGGGGGGCGCGTACACTGAAGCTTTCTTT
- - TRBJ1-3 TRBV6-5 CASVTIYF TGTGCCAGCGTCACCATATATTTT
- TRBD2 TRBJ2-5 TRBV4-3 CASSQDFTSGGVDEQYF TGCGCCAGCAGCCAAGATTTTACTAGCGGAGGGGTGGATGAGCAGTACTTC
- - TRBJ2-5 TRBV2 CASSKDRETQYF TGTGCCAGCAGTAAGGACAGAGAGACCCAGTACTTC
- TRBD1 TRBJ2-1 TRBV2 CASSPKGGQGVNGQFF TGTGCCAGCAGCCCAAAAGGGGGACAGGGCGTAAATGGGCAGTTCTTC
- - TRBJ2-2 TRBV28 CASSLEGWTGELFF TGTGCCAGCAGTTTGGAGGGATGGACCGGGGAGCTGTTTTTT
few - TRBJ1-2 TRBV2 CASSEASGNYGYTF TGTGCCAGCAGTGAAGCGAGCGGGAACTATGGCTACACCTTC
- TRBD2 TRBJ2-7 TRBV20-1 CSARDQGTSGTRSYEQYF TGCAGTGCTAGAGATCAGGGGACTAGCGGTACTCGCTCCTACGAGCAGTACTTC
- TRBD1 TRBJ2-7 TRBV7-2 CASSYSGQGGSYEQYF TGTGCCAGCAGCTACTCCGGACAGGGAGGCTCCTACGAGCAGTACTTC
once - TRBJ2-6 TRBV7-2 CAGSLDSGANVLTF TGTGCCGGCAGCCTCGACTCTGGGGCCAACGTCCTGACTTTC
- TRBD2 TRBJ2-5 TRBV15 CATSRAAGGIQETQYF TGTGCCACCAGCAGAGCTGCGGGAGGAATACAAGAGACCCAGTACTTC
- TRBD1 TRBJ2-7 TRBV29-1 CSSGTGLNEQYF TGCAGTTCAGGGACAGGGCTCAATGAGCAGTACTTC
- TRBD2 TRBJ2-5 TRBV20-1 CSARSQRGERGFLETQYF TGCAGTGCTAGATCCCAGCGGGGAGAAAGGGGTTTCCTGGAGACCCAGTACTTC
many - TRBJ2-7 TRBV2 CASSERGGISYEQYF TGTGCCAGCAGTGAAAGGGGCGGGATCTCCTACGAGCAGTACTTC
once - TRBJ2-1 TRBV2 CASSAGQVYNEQFF TGTGCCAGCAGTGCGGGACAAGTCTACAATGAGCAGTTCTTC
- - TRBJ1-2 TRBV20-1 CSAKIAGNNYGYTF TGCAGTGCCAAAATCGCAGGGAATAACTATGGCTACACCTTC
- - TRBJ1-1 TRBV7-9 CTSSVYGEAFF TGTACCAGCAGCGTATATGGTGAAGCTTTCTTT
- TRBD1 TRBJ2-7 TRBV11-2 CASSLDQQTGSYNEQYF TGTGCCAGCAGCTTAGATCAGCAGACAGGGTCCTACAATGAGCAGTACTTC
- TRBD2 TRBJ2-5 TRBV25-1 CASSESGTLQETQYF TGTGCCAGCAGTGAAAGCGGGACCTTACAAGAGACCCAGTACTTC